A selection of T cell receptor beta chains follows, all from one sample in a study of regulatory T cells in long-lasting Graves disease. TCRdb re-derived calls from the multiplex PCR reads in MiXCR, one entry per CDR3 protein. This repertoire shows more than 650,000 distinct CDR3 sequences, about 30% found once; its top ten account for around 42%. This sample comprised peripheral blood mononuclear cells (PBMCs), obtained when the disease was refractory, from a patient treated with antithyroid drugs. The receptor source for this set is a female donor with Graves disease. CDR3s include the opening cysteine and the closing phenylalanine or tryptophan. Some rows mark clone size as missing; the rest say once, few, many or name a class of expanded clone.

abundance | j_gene | v_gene | CDR3aa
. | TRBJ2-3 | TRBV29-1 | CSELRPGRGGADTQYF
. | TRBJ2-5 | TRBV11-3 | CASSPGHFKETQYF
. | TRBJ1-1 | TRBV30 | CASQTGRATEAFF
. | TRBJ1-3 | TRBV12-3/TRBV12-4 | CASRIDRAEYTIYF
. | TRBJ2-5 | TRBV2 | CASSDVIDREETQYF
. | TRBJ2-7 | TRBV14 | CASSSTGTGNYEQYF
once | TRBJ2-7 | TRBV15 | CATSRERRGPYEQYF
. | TRBJ1-5 | TRBV7-8 | CASSLEVAGKQPQHF
few | TRBJ2-5 | TRBV7-3 | CASSSGAHSQETQYF
. | TRBJ2-7 | TRBV27 | CASSIADGTYEQYF
few | TRBJ2-7 | TRBV20-1 | CSVTDGWEPRKKTYEQYF
. | TRBJ1-5 | TRBV7-9 | CASSSTTVNQPQHF
. | TRBJ2-1 | TRBV20-1 | CSARETGRGFNEQFF
. | TRBJ1-1 | TRBV19 | CASSMNPGGYPEAFF
few | TRBJ1-1 | TRBV7-3 | CASSLFRGSGLGTEAFF
many | TRBJ1-1 | TRBV28 | CASSQGADTEAFF
. | TRBJ2-7 | TRBV6-2/TRBV6-3 | CASRGFDSPREQYF
once | TRBJ2-7 | TRBV10-3 | CAISDSGRSYEQYF
. | TRBJ2-3 | TRBV29-1 | CSVEGLTTGTVTQYF
few | TRBJ2-5 | TRBV30 | CAWNRGRETQYF
few | TRBJ2-6 | TRBV19 | CASSGWGTEPGANVLTF
few | TRBJ1-4 | TRBV20-1 | CSARDPGRNEKLFF
few | TRBJ2-7 | TRBV5-1 | CASSLLAGTSGTSYEQYF
. | TRBJ2-7 | TRBV19 | CASSGTSGRGLWYEQYF
few | TRBJ1-1 | TRBV27 | CASSPGRPLAFF
. | TRBJ2-7 | TRBV12-5 | CASGLVRVTPSYEQYF
. | TRBJ1-6 | TRBV20-1 | CSARTGTNSPLHF
. | . | TRBV28 | CASSLSAGGSTQYF
few | TRBJ2-7 | TRBV7-3 | CASSVLPGLAGGPYEQYF
few | TRBJ1-1 | TRBV29-1 | CSARQLWLGTEAFF
. | TRBJ2-7 | TRBV6-2/TRBV6-3 | CASSTTGRYEQYF
. | TRBJ2-7 | TRBV6-2/TRBV6-3 | CASSFTGAYEQYF
few | TRBJ1-5 | TRBV20-1 | CSAGGKGDQPQHF
. | TRBJ1-2 | TRBV5-1 | CASSPGQRGYTF
. | TRBJ2-2 | TRBV5-1 | CASSRGLARTGELFF